This passage covers 27 T cell receptor beta chains from one sample sequenced in a study of blood T cell repertoires in COVID-19. TCRdb keeps only in-frame clones here, not all; method: immunoSEQ multiplex PCR. The profile covers around 200,000 clones, with about nine tenths appearing a single time and about 6% taken by the ten largest. The sequenced sample was peripheral blood. Source of these receptors: an elderly man with acute or convalescent COVID-19.

V is TRBV7-2 and J is TRBJ2-3; 10 positions agree with TRBD2. The J segment lost 4 bases and the V segment lost 1 base, leaving 8 bases of the junction unmatched. The germline V gene has CDR1 SGHTA and CDR2 FQGNSA. There are 17 residues in the CDR3. The CDR3 region is CASSLVASGSLADTQYF. In DNA, the CDR3 is TGTGCCAGCAGCTTAGTGGCTAGCGGGAGTCTCGCAGATACGCAGTATTTT.

The chain joins TRBV6-1 to TRBJ2-6, with 8 bases fitting TRBD1. Per the germline V gene, CDR1 is MNHNS and CDR2 is SASEGT. With 4 bases clipped from V and 0 bases from J, the junction kept 5 bases outside the gene matches. The CDR3 spans 17 residues. The CDR3, as DNA: TGTGCCAGCAGTGGGACAGGGTATATCTCTGGGGCCAACGTCCTGACTTTC. Translation: CASSGTGYISGANVLTF.

The chain joins TRBV7-2 to TRBJ1-1, with no clear D. The CDR3 has 12 residues. Trimming stripped 3 bases from V and 5 bases from J, with 7 bases between. The germline gives CDR1 SGHTA, CDR2 FQGNSA. CDR3 sequence: CASSFLATEAFF. The CDR3 DNA reads TGTGCCAGCAGCTTCTTAGCTACTGAAGCTTTCTTT.

The gene calls are TRBV12-5 and TRBJ2-1; D perhaps matches TRBD2 (5 bases). Germline CDR1 LGHNT, CDR2 FRNRAP. The CDR3 has 16 amino acids. Trimming removed 0 bases at V and 3 bases at J, with 12 bases between. CDR3 sequence (DNA): TGTGCTAGTGGTTTGGTAGAGGGTCGAGTCTACAATGAGCAGTTCTTC. This sequence encodes CASGLVEGRVYNEQFF.

V usage is TRBV5-4 and J usage is TRBJ2-3; 14 bases are a match to TRBD2. CDR1 and CDR2 from the germline V gene are SGHNT and YYREEE (reference sequence). There are 18 residues in the CDR3. The J segment lost 0 bases and the V segment lost 3 bases, leaving 6 bases of the junction unmatched. For the CDR3, the DNA is TGTGCCAGCAGCTCCGGACTAGCGGGAGGTCCAAGCACAGATACGCAGTATTTT. This gives the protein CASSSGLAGGPSTDTQYF.

V usage is TRBV7-2 and J usage is TRBJ1-1; no clear D gene. Trimming shortened V by 1 base and J by 3 bases, and 6 bases separated the two germline ends. The CDR3 has 13 residues. Germline loops: CDR1 SGHTA, CDR2 FQGNSA. The CDR3 region is CASSLVRDTEAFF. The DNA for the CDR3 is TGTGCCAGCAGCTTAGTGAGGGACACTGAAGCTTTCTTT. The entire variable domain, with the rest obtained from reference TRBV7-2 and TRBJ1-1, is as follows: GAGVSQSPSNKVTEKGKDVELRCDPISGHTALYWYRQSLGQGLEFLIYFQGNSAPDKSGLPSDRFSAERTGGSVSTLTIQRTQQEDSAVYLCASSLVRDTEAFFGQGTRLTVV.

The chain couples TRBV6-2 or TRBV6-3 to TRBJ2-2; 10 nucleotides line up with TRBD1. Germline trimming cut 5 bases from V and 5 bases from J; bases unmatched to any gene: 5. This CDR3 comprises 15 residues. CDR1 is MNHEY and CDR2 is SVGEGT in the germline V gene. CDR3 residues: CASSRQGAETGELFF. CDR3 bases: TGTGCCAGCAGTCGACAGGGGGCAGAAACCGGGGAGCTGTTTTTT.

This sequence joins TRBV7-8 and TRBJ2-7; TRBD1 is a possible D gene (6 bases). Germline assignment: CDR1 SGHVS and CDR2 FQNEAQ. V was clipped by 1 base and J by 2 bases, with 12 bases between them. CDR3 size: 15 residues. Written as DNA, the CDR3 is TGTGCCAGCAGCTTAGAGTCAGGGGAAACCTACGAGCAGTACTTC. Its translation: CASSLESGETYEQYF.

The chain joins TRBV7-2 to TRBJ2-5; 7 bases align to TRBD2. The CDR3 runs to 14 residues. The germline CDR1 and CDR2 sequences are SGHTA and FQGNSA. The J segment lost 1 base and the V segment lost 2 bases, leaving 1 base of the junction unmatched. In nucleotides, the CDR3 is TGTGCCAGCAGCTTACGGACTAGCCAAGAGACCCAGTACTTC. This encodes CASSLRTSQETQYF.

The genes are TRBV10-1 and TRBJ1-1; 9 bases fit TRBD1. With V trimmed by 2 bases and J by 8 bases, 6 bases remained unmatched. This CDR3 spans 14 amino acids. Germline-derived CDR1 and CDR2 are WNHNN and SYGVQD (reference sequence). Written as DNA, the CDR3 is TGCGCCAGCAGTGAGGGGACAGGGTTCGGGGAAGCTTTCTTT. Protein: CASSEGTGFGEAFF.

This clone was counted between two and nine times. CDR3 in amino acids: CAWSGSSGNTIYF. The CDR3 nucleotides read TGTGCCTGGAGTGGGAGCTCTGGAAACACCATATATTTT. This rearrangement joins TRBV30 to TRBJ1-3; no clear D. The ends were cut back, 1 base at V and 0 bases at J, with 4 bases in the middle. The CDR3 length is 13 residues. Germline CDR1 is GTSNPN and CDR2 is SVGIG (reference sequence).

This clone was detected once. The rearrangement joins TRBV11-1 to TRBJ2-3; D unresolved. V was pared by 1 base and J by 0 bases, with 11 bases between. CDR1 SGHAT and CDR2 FQDESV come from the germline V gene (reference sequence). The CDR3 contains 16 residues. CDR3 residues: CASSLGVQASTDTQYF. In nucleotides, the CDR3 is TGTGCCAGCAGCTTAGGGGTGCAGGCGAGCACAGATACGCAGTATTTT.

This chain uses TRBV24-1 with TRBJ2-3; D might be TRBD1 (5 bases). The CDR3 contains 13 residues. V was clipped by 11 bases and J by 0 bases, with 11 bases between them. In germline, CDR1 is KGHDR, CDR2 SFDVKD. CDR3 coding DNA: TGTGCCATTGGCCCAGGGAGCACAGATACGCAGTATTTT. Its translation is CAIGPGSTDTQYF.

The rearrangement joins TRBV4-1 to TRBJ2-3; TRBD2 agrees at 10 bases. Trimming at V came to 5 bases and at J to 2 bases, leaving 4 bases not matched to a gene. Germline values: CDR1 MGHRA, CDR2 YSYEKL. This CDR3 is built from 15 residues. CDR3 nucleotide sequence: TGCGCCAGCAGCAAAGGGACTAGCGTCACAGATACGCAGTATTTT. Encoded protein: CASSKGTSVTDTQYF.

There are a few counts of this clone. The chain combines TRBV28 with TRBJ1-5, with D perhaps TRBD1 (5 bases). The CDR3 loop spans 15 amino acids. V lost 5 bases and J lost 6, with 17 bases in between. The germline V gene has CDR1 MDHEN and CDR2 SYDVKM. The CDR3 sequence is CASSPRQTATQPQHF. CDR3 in DNA: TGTGCCAGCAGTCCACGACAGACAGCAACTCAGCCCCAGCATTTT.

The rearrangement joins TRBV3-1 (or the pseudogene TRBV3-2) to TRBJ1-2; D uncertain. There are 15 residues in the CDR3. Deletions cut 4 bases from V and 7 bases from J, with 19 bases between. Per germline, CDR1 LGHDT and CDR2 YNNKEL (reference sequence). The chain's CDR3 is CASSLRQVLQSGYTF. For the CDR3, the DNA is TGTGCCAGCAGCCTCCGCCAGGTTCTACAAAGTGGCTACACCTTC.

The chain links TRBV7-8 to TRBJ2-7; 7 nucleotides align to TRBD1. This CDR3 spans 14 amino acids. The trim removed 1 base at V and 3 bases at J, leaving 3 bases unmatched. Per the germline V gene, CDR1 is SGHVS and CDR2 is FQNEAQ. CDR3 DNA: TGTGCCAGCAGCTTAGGGACAGGAATCTACGAGCAGTACTTC. Translating it yields CASSLGTGIYEQYF.

This clone was detected ten times or more. The chain links TRBV7-9 to TRBJ2-1; D is unresolved. Germline V gene data show CDR1 as SEHNR and CDR2 as FQNEAQ (reference sequence). Trimming removed 7 bases at V and 0 bases at J, with 10 bases between. CDR3 length: 14 residues. The CDR3 spells CASTQDSSYNEQFF. The CDR3 coding sequence is TGTGCCAGCACCCAGGATAGCTCCTACAATGAGCAGTTCTTC.

On this clone: The sample carries other DNA sequences with the same CDR3. J is TRBJ1-4 and V is TRBV28; TRBD1 matches 11 bases. The V gene end was trimmed by 3 bases and the J gene end by 7 bases; junction bases not matched to a gene: 4. This CDR3 is 15 amino acids long. The V gene's germline CDR1 is MDHEN and CDR2 SYDVKM. The CDR3 DNA is TGTGCCAGCAGTTTGGGTGGGACAGGGGGTGAAAAACTGTTTTTT. It is translated as CASSLGGTGGEKLFF.

CDR3 nucleotide sequence: TGTGCCAGCAGTTTTGGCCAGCCAGGCACCAACGGGGAGCTGTTTTTT. Translating it yields CASSFGQPGTNGELFF. V gene TRBV28 combines with J gene TRBJ2-2; D is undetermined. This CDR3 has 16 residues. Trimming stripped 3 bases from V and 7 bases from J, with 18 bases between. Germline values: CDR1 MDHEN, CDR2 SYDVKM.

The CDR3 sequence is CASGWGDSRKTQYF. The CDR3, as DNA: TGTGCTAGTGGATGGGGGGACAGCAGGAAGACCCAGTACTTC. The chain carries TRBV12-5 and TRBJ2-5, with D possibly being TRBD1 (7 bases). The CDR3 runs to 14 residues. With 6 bases removed from V and 6 bases from J, the gap between germline ends came to 17 bases. The germline V gene has CDR1 LGHNT and CDR2 FRNRAP.

The V gene is TRBV5-1, the J gene TRBJ1-5; 8 positions agree with TRBD1. This CDR3 contains 15 residues. Looked up from germline, CDR1 is SGHRS and CDR2 is YFSETQ. With 4 bases clipped from V and 2 bases from J, the junction kept 5 bases outside the gene matches. The CDR3, as DNA: TGCGCCAGCAGCCCGACAGGGGTTGGCAATCAGCCCCAGCATTTT. This sequence encodes CASSPTGVGNQPQHF.

CDR3 protein: CASSQNRGPNYGYTF. The CDR3 bases are TGCGCCAGCAGCCAAAACAGGGGGCCTAACTATGGCTACACCTTC. The rearrangement links TRBV4-1 to TRBJ1-2, with 9 bases lining up with TRBD1. This CDR3 spans 15 amino acids. Germline CDR1 MGHRA, CDR2 YSYEKL. Trimming took 2 bases from V and 0 from J; bases not matched to a gene: 1.

The chain uses TRBV4-3 and TRBJ1-1, with 9 bases matching TRBD1. The CDR3 totals 17 residues. Unmatched junction bases numbered 9, after V lost 0 bases and J lost 4 bases. CDR1 and CDR2 from the germline V gene are LGHNA and YSLEER. CDR3 in amino acids: CASSQDAGTGFTTEAFF. The CDR3 DNA is TGCGCCAGCAGCCAAGATGCAGGGACAGGGTTCACCACTGAAGCTTTCTTT.

This clone was counted once. This chain connects TRBV19 to TRBJ1-1; D remains ambiguous. This CDR3 contains 14 residues. V dropped 7 bases and J dropped 1 base, with 13 bases sitting between them. Germline V CDR1 and CDR2: LNHDA, SQIVND (reference sequence). CDR3 loop: CASMGRGRNTEAFF. For the CDR3, the DNA is TGTGCCAGTATGGGTCGCGGGAGGAACACTGAAGCTTTCTTT.

The chain uses TRBV3-1 (or the pseudogene TRBV3-2) and TRBJ2-1; D gene uncertain. The germline gives CDR1 LGHDT, CDR2 YNNKEL (reference sequence). CDR3 length: 15 residues. V was trimmed by 5 bases and J by 3 bases, leaving 14 bases between them. CDR3 sequence: CASSTSRWFYNEQFF. The CDR3 DNA follows: TGTGCCAGCAGCACCTCCCGGTGGTTCTACAATGAGCAGTTCTTC.

The chain employs TRBV5-1 and TRBJ1-6, with 11 bases matching TRBD1. V gave up 2 bases and J gave up 9 bases; unmatched junction bases: 7. Germline-derived CDR1 and CDR2 are SGHRS and YFSETQ. The CDR3 contains 16 residues. Here the CDR3 reads CASSFGQGASGSPLHF. DNA of the CDR3: TGCGCCAGCAGCTTCGGACAGGGGGCATCTGGTTCACCCCTCCACTTT.